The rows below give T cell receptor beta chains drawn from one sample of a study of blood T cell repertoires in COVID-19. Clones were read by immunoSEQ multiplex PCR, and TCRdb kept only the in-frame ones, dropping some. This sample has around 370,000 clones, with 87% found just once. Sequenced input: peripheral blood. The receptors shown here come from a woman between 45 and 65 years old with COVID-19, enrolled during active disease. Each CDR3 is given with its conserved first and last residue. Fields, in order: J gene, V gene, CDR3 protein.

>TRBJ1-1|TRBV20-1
CSASKTGTPNTEAFF
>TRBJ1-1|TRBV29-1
CSVGHRTDTEAFF
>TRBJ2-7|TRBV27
CASSLTGTPTYEQYF
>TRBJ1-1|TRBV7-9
CASSLGYRGANGNTEAFF
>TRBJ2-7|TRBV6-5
CASTREGGGYEQYF
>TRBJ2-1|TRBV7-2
CASSLGRDEQFF
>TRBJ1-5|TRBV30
CAWSSLTGPQHF
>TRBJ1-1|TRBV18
CASSLHGGQENTEAFF
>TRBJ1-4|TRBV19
CASSTHRSAKGKLFF
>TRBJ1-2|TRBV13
CASSLQGYYGYTF
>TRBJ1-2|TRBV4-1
CASSQDSQNYGYTF
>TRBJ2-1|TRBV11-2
CASSFNRVEQFF
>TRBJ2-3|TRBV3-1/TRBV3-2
CASSQDGLASTDTQYF
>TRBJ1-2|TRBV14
CASSQGSGGFSVLDYGYTF
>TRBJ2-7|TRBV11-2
CASRLTDSYEQYF
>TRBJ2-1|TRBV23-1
CASTKRTSGVRGSTSYNEQFF
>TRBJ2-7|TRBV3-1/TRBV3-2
CASSQDVYEQYF